Presented here are 32 T cell receptor beta chains from one specimen sequenced in a study of blood T cells in healthy people across ages. The authors ran a second PCR of 7 to 11 cycles using a sample-barcoded 5' primer and a J-beta primer mix. One entry per CDR3 protein results from TCRdb running MiXCR on the 5' RACE reads. The table has 800,000 to 1,300,000 distinct CDR3 sequences, roughly 24% seen once. These same records also appear under a second study, on T cells of mothers and their children.

Sequenced sample: blood. Receptors were obtained from a girl aged 2-10 years in good health.

This clonotype was counted a single time. The gene calls are TRBV13 and TRBJ1-2; unclear D gene. Germline V gene lookup returns CDR1 PRHDT and CDR2 FYEKMQ (reference sequence). The CDR3 extends over 14 amino acids. Deletions cut 1 base from V and 7 bases from J, with 13 bases between. The CDR3 region has the DNA TGTGCCAGCAGCTTAGAGGGAGAAGAGGGTGGCTACACCTTC. Residues: CASSLEGEEGGYTF.

V gene TRBV27 combines with J gene TRBJ2-3; unclear D gene. Deletions cut 2 bases from V and 5 bases from J, with 11 bases between. The CDR3 runs 14 residues. In germline, CDR1 is MNHEY, CDR2 SMNVEV (reference sequence). The CDR3 region is CASSLGQSKDTQYF. The CDR3 DNA reads TGTGCCAGCAGTTTAGGTCAGTCAAAAGATACGCAGTATTTT.

The genes are TRBV28 and TRBJ2-7; TRBD2 might be the D (6 bases). The germline V and J ends were trimmed by 7 bases and 1 base, with 20 bases remaining between them. CDR1 is MDHEN and CDR2 is SYDVKM in the germline V gene. The CDR3 is made up of 16 amino acids. The CDR3 DNA is TGTGCCAGCAATCTTCACGCGGGACGGTTGTCCTACGAGCAGTACTTC. This sequence encodes CASNLHAGRLSYEQYF.

This clonotype was seen a few times. V is TRBV2 and J is TRBJ2-5; maybe TRBD2 (5 bases). The V end lost 5 bases, the J end lost 4 bases, and 20 bases lay between the germline ends. The germline V gene has CDR1 SNHLY and CDR2 FYNNEI. The CDR3 is made up of 16 amino acids. CDR3 coding DNA: TGTGCCAGCAGTAAGCCGGACTCCGGCACGGGAGAGACCCAGTACTTC. This translates into CASSKPDSGTGETQYF.

In this sample, this clonotype turned up a few times. The chain has TRBV5-1 and TRBJ2-7; D is unclear. Between the trimmed V and J ends, which lost 3 bases and 6 bases, there was a span of 13 bases. CDR1 and CDR2 from the germline V gene are SGHRS and YFSETQ. The CDR3 contains 13 residues. As DNA, the CDR3 is TGCGCCAGCAGCTGGCCGTCTAGGAGCGAGCAGTACTTC. This translates into CASSWPSRSEQYF.

The V call is TRBV20-1, the J call TRBJ1-1, with D possibly TRBD1 on 6 matching bases. CDR1 and CDR2 (germline): DFQATT, SNEGSKA (reference sequence). The CDR3 consists of 14 residues. V was trimmed by 6 bases and J by 4 bases, leaving 18 bases between them. CDR3 bases: TGCAGTGCCCCCTACATGGGGGCGGGCACTGAAGCTTTCTTT. Encoded protein: CSAPYMGAGTEAFF.

This clonotype was detected a few times. The chain recombines TRBV29-1 with TRBJ2-1; D is undetermined. The V end was cut by 4 bases, the J end by 1 base, with 11 bases between. CDR3 size: 14 residues. The V gene's germline CDR1 is SQVTM and CDR2 ANQGSEA. The CDR3 DNA is TGCAGCGTTGCAAGACTCACGTCCTACAATGAGCAGTTCTTC. This gives the protein CSVARLTSYNEQFF.

The chain recombines TRBV6-5 with TRBJ2-7; the D gene is possibly TRBD2 (6 bases). Germline CDR1 MNHEY, CDR2 SVGAGI. Trimming shortened V by 0 bases and J by 7 bases, and 19 bases separated the two germline ends. The CDR3 totals 16 residues. CDR3 coding DNA: TGTGCCAGCAGTTACTCGAGAACTAGCCCAGTGGGGGAGCAGTACTTC. This sequence encodes CASSYSRTSPVGEQYF.

The rearrangement uses TRBV20-1 and TRBJ2-7, with 7 positions matching TRBD2. Germline CDR1 reads DFQATT; CDR2 reads SNEGSKA (reference sequence). The CDR3 totals 16 residues. The V gene end was trimmed by 1 base and the J gene end by 3 bases; junction bases not matched to a gene: 12. CDR3 bases: TGCAGTGCTAGAGGGTTAGCGGGTAACCCGCACTACGAGCAGTACTTC. It codes for CSARGLAGNPHYEQYF.

This clonotype came up a few times. V is TRBV20-1 and J is TRBJ2-7; 11 positions match TRBD2. CDR1 DFQATT and CDR2 SNEGSKA come from the germline V gene (reference sequence). V was clipped by 2 bases and J by 5 bases; unmatched bases: 5. The CDR3 length is 14 residues. The chain's CDR3 is CSARTSGSINEQYF. The CDR3 DNA reads as TGCAGTGCTAGAACTAGCGGGAGTATCAACGAGCAGTACTTC.

This clonotype appeared a few times. V and J are TRBV3-1 and TRBJ2-2; D is possibly TRBD2 (5 bases). Germline V lookup: CDR1 LGHDT, CDR2 YNNKEL (reference sequence). Trimming pared 4 bases from V and 2 bases from J, leaving 8 bases between. The CDR3 spans 14 residues. CDR3 sequence: CASSPGVNTGELFF. The CDR3 DNA follows: TGTGCCAGCAGCCCCGGGGTAAACACCGGGGAGCTGTTTTTT.

This clonotype was observed a few times. The chain employs TRBV12-5 and TRBJ2-3, with D unclear. Germline CDR1 is LGHNT and CDR2 is FRNRAP. V gave up 5 bases and J gave up 2 bases, with 11 bases separating them. The CDR3 sequence is 14 residues long. This chain's CDR3 is CASGKAILTDTQYF. CDR3 sequence (DNA): TGTGCTAGTGGTAAAGCCATACTCACAGATACGCAGTATTTT.

The chain couples TRBV5-6 to TRBJ1-1; weak D call: TRBD1 (5 bases). Germline V lookup: CDR1 SGHDT, CDR2 YYEEEE. This CDR3 is built from 16 residues. V was trimmed by 1 base and J by 3 bases, leaving 16 bases between them. The CDR3 coding sequence is TGTGCCAGCAGCTTGAGTCCTCTGGGGGTGGACACTGAAGCTTTCTTT. Amino acids: CASSLSPLGVDTEAFF.

The chain employs TRBV10-3 and TRBJ2-7, with TRBD1 identical over 8 bases. CDR1 ENHRY and CDR2 SYGVKD come from the germline V gene. Germline trimming cut 5 bases from V and 6 bases from J; bases unmatched to any gene: 12. The length of the CDR3 is 15 residues. The CDR3 region has the DNA TGTGCCATCAGTCTCGGTGGAGGACAGGGACGCGAGCAGTACTTC. It yields the protein CAISLGGGQGREQYF.

The sample holds a few counts of this clonotype. The rearrangement uses TRBV7-2 and TRBJ2-5; D may be TRBD1 (5 bases). The tail of the sequence fits TRBJ2-7 better, so the J call may be wrong. The CDR3 has 12 amino acids. Per germline, CDR1 SGHTA and CDR2 FQGNSA. CDR3 coding DNA: TGTGCCAGCACCCCAGGGTTTCTCGAGCAGTACTTC. Translation: CASTPGFLEQYF.

V and J are TRBV28 and TRBJ1-1; D might be TRBD1 (6 bases). Between the trimmed V and J ends, which lost 1 base and 0 bases, there was a span of 15 bases. The CDR3 has 17 amino acids. The germline V gene encodes CDR1 MDHEN and CDR2 SYDVKM. This CDR3 reads CASSLLGAEGMNTEAFF. Written as DNA, the CDR3 is TGTGCCAGCAGTTTATTGGGGGCGGAGGGAATGAACACTGAAGCTTTCTTT.

This clonotype was counted between two and nine times. The genes are TRBV28 and TRBJ1-2; 10 nucleotides match TRBD1. This CDR3 spans 17 amino acids. After removal of 5 bases from V and 5 bases from J, the junction contained 14 bases not matched to a gene. Germline loops: CDR1 MDHEN, CDR2 SYDVKM. The CDR3 sequence: CASSATPRDRGGYGYTF. The CDR3 nucleotides are TGTGCCAGCAGTGCGACACCCCGGGACAGGGGTGGGTATGGCTACACCTTC.

This chain uses TRBV11-2 with TRBJ2-2; possible D gene TRBD2, 6 bases. With 1 base removed from V and 1 base from J, the gap between germline ends came to 22 bases. The germline V gene has CDR1 SGHAT and CDR2 FQNNGV. The CDR3 sequence is 20 residues long. CDR3 sequence reads: CASSLGFWEPDGGNTGELFF. The CDR3 nucleotides are TGTGCCAGCAGCTTAGGATTCTGGGAACCCGACGGGGGGAACACCGGGGAGCTGTTTTTT.

This clonotype was recorded a few times. This sequence joins TRBV7-2 and TRBJ1-4; perhaps TRBD1 as D (5 bases). Per germline, CDR1 SGHTA and CDR2 FQGNSA. The germline V and J ends were trimmed by 5 bases and 4 bases, with 11 bases remaining between them. The CDR3 length is 14 residues. The DNA of the CDR3 is TGTGCCAGCAGCCCCGGGGGGTTTAATGAAAAACTGTTTTTT. Translated: CASSPGGFNEKLFF.

The chain couples TRBV15 to TRBJ1-1; perhaps TRBD1 as D (5 bases). The CDR3 contains 14 residues. Trimming stripped 0 bases from V and 4 bases from J, with 9 bases between. Germline CDR1 LNHNV, CDR2 YYDKDF (reference sequence). This chain's CDR3 is CATSRDPRVTEAFF. The CDR3 DNA is TGTGCCACCAGCAGAGATCCCAGGGTCACTGAAGCTTTCTTT.

This clonotype was seen a handful of times. This chain connects TRBV29-1 to TRBJ2-7; D unresolved. This CDR3 is built from 13 residues. Germline V gene lookup returns CDR1 SQVTM and CDR2 ANQGSEA. With 3 bases removed from V and 4 bases from J, the gap between germline ends came to 13 bases. The CDR3 DNA sequence: TGCAGCGTTGATGGCAAGACTCGGTACGAGCAGTACTTC. Amino acids: CSVDGKTRYEQYF.

This sequence joins TRBV3-1 and TRBJ2-1, with D uncertain. Gene TRBJ2-5 matches the end of the DNA better, so the J call may be wrong. CDR1 is LGHDT, CDR2 YNNKEL, per germline (reference sequence). The CDR3 is 15 amino acids. CDR3 sequence reads: CASSQGRALQETQYF. CDR3 DNA: TGTGCCAGCAGCCAGGGAAGGGCCCTCCAAGAGACCCAGTACTTC.

This clonotype was detected only once. The genes are TRBV27 and TRBJ2-3; TRBD1 aligns across 9 bases. V shed 6 bases and J 9 bases; nucleotides not matched to a gene: 7. The CDR3 loop spans 13 amino acids. Germline V gives CDR1 MNHEY, CDR2 SMNVEV (reference sequence). The CDR3 region has the DNA TGTGCCAGCAGCTGGACAGGGGCCCACACGCAGTATTTT. Translation: CASSWTGAHTQYF.

The chain has TRBV4-1 and TRBJ1-2; D is undetermined. Germline values: CDR1 MGHRA, CDR2 YSYEKL. Trimming took off 0 bases at V and 7 bases at J, with 15 bases between the two ends. CDR3 length equals 15 residues. The CDR3 DNA reads TGCGCCAGCAGCCAAGAGCCTAGACCGATTAGTGGCTACACCTTC. This encodes CASSQEPRPISGYTF.

The J gene is TRBJ1-4, the V gene TRBV25-1; D not resolved. Germline-derived CDR1 and CDR2 are MGHDK and SYGVNS. The CDR3 consists of 14 residues. V gave up 2 bases and J gave up 3 bases, with 7 bases separating them. The CDR3 here is CASSEGSANEKLFF. The CDR3 bases are TGTGCCAGCAGTGAAGGGTCAGCTAATGAAAAACTGTTTTTT.

V and J are TRBV7-2 and TRBJ2-3; the match to TRBD2 covers 9 bases. The junction had 7 bases not matched to a gene; V was cut back by 4 bases and J by 5 bases. CDR1 is SGHTA, CDR2 FQGNSA, per germline. The CDR3 consists of 15 residues. The DNA for the CDR3 is TGTGCCAGCAGCTACAGCGGGGGGCGGGGAGATACGCAGTATTTT. Translating it yields CASSYSGGRGDTQYF.

This clonotype was found a few times. The CDR3 sequence is CSAEMRGPYNEQFF. The CDR3 DNA reads TGCAGTGCTGAGATGCGGGGGCCCTACAATGAGCAGTTCTTC. This rearrangement joins TRBV20-1 to TRBJ2-1; the D gene is possibly TRBD2 (7 bases). The germline V gene has CDR1 DFQATT and CDR2 SNEGSKA (reference sequence). Trimming took off 5 bases at V and 2 bases at J, with 13 bases between the two ends. The CDR3 runs 14 residues.

The chain couples TRBV20-1 to TRBJ2-3; D not resolved. The V end lost 5 bases, the J end lost 0 bases, and 6 bases lay between the germline ends. Germline CDR1 and CDR2: DFQATT and SNEGSKA (reference sequence). The CDR3 has 12 amino acids. The CDR3 reads CSAPTSTDTQYF. The CDR3 DNA is TGCAGTGCTCCCACTAGCACAGATACGCAGTATTTT.

This clonotype has a handful of counts. The chain couples TRBV20-1 to TRBJ2-1; D call uncertain. The CDR3 is 15 amino acids. Germline CDR1 is DFQATT and CDR2 is SNEGSKA (reference sequence). Trimming stripped 2 bases from V and 8 bases from J, with 19 bases between. The CDR3 protein is CSARWIRLESDEQFF. For the CDR3, the DNA is TGCAGTGCTAGATGGATCCGCCTCGAAAGCGATGAGCAGTTCTTC.

This clonotype was detected a few times. The chain has TRBV28 and TRBJ1-5, with D hard to call. Per the germline V gene, CDR1 is MDHEN and CDR2 is SYDVKM. The V end lost 6 bases, the J end lost 4 bases, and 13 bases lay between the germline ends. This CDR3 is built from 14 residues. The CDR3 here is CASRPGRRNQPQHF. CDR3 DNA: TGTGCCAGCAGACCTGGACGGAGAAATCAGCCCCAGCATTTT. Full variable domain (rest looked up from reference TRBV28 and TRBJ1-5): DVKVTQSSRYLVKRTGEKVFLECVQDMDHENMFWYRQDPGLGLRLIYFSYDVKMKEKGDIPEGYSVSREKKERFSLILESASTNQTSMYLCASRPGRRNQPQHFGDGTRLSIL.

This rearrangement joins TRBV20-1 to TRBJ1-4; D possibly corresponds to TRBD1 (5 bases). Trimming shortened V by 5 bases and J by 10 bases, and 20 bases separated the two germline ends. Per germline, CDR1 DFQATT and CDR2 SNEGSKA (reference sequence). The CDR3 sequence is 14 residues long. The CDR3 loop reads CSAGSPGAPSKLFF. CDR3 bases: TGCAGTGCTGGGTCGCCCGGGGCCCCGTCAAAACTGTTTTTT.

This clonotype has a handful of counts. This chain links TRBV2 with TRBJ2-5, with 7 bases aligning to TRBD1. The CDR3 contains 14 residues. V gave up 6 bases and J gave up 5 bases; unmatched junction bases: 9. Germline assignment: CDR1 SNHLY and CDR2 FYNNEI. The CDR3: CASRLTGTKETQYF. CDR3 nucleotide sequence: TGTGCCAGCAGGCTGACAGGGACGAAGGAGACCCAGTACTTC.